This T cell receptor beta chain was sequenced for a study of blood T cells in healthy people across ages. Study results and caveats: Considered underestimates were the diversity estimates obtained from one million T cells. It was not possible, with unsorted PBMCs, to conclusively compare naive and antigen-experienced cells.

V lost 3 bases and J lost 8, with 13 bases in between. Germline V lookup: CDR1 DFQATT, CDR2 SNEGSKA (reference sequence). This CDR3 is built from 13 residues. With regard to this clonotype: The target antigen is unknown.

The use of a sample-barcoded 5' primer and a J-beta primer mix characterized a second PCR of about 7 to 12 cycles. Via MiXCR, TCRdb re-called the 5' RACE reads, giving one row per CDR3 protein. The sample has roughly 800,000 distinct CDR3 sequences; roughly 25% are singletons. Donors each provided ten milliliters of peripheral blood. These data are also associated with another study on T cells of mothers and their children.

The sequenced sample consisted of blood. The chain is built from TRBV20-1 and TRBJ1-4; TRBD1 might be the D (5 bases). The TCR sequence derives from a boy younger than 18 in good health. CDR3 in DNA: TGCAGTGCTAGGGGACCTGGGGGGGAAAAACTGTTTTTT. This codes for CSARGPGGEKLFF.